The 28 T cell receptor beta chains given below trace back to one sample, sequenced in a study of cytomegalovirus exposure and HLA in healthy donors. The PCR contained 60 Vbeta and 13 Jbeta primers. The table came from immunoSEQ multiplex PCR; TCRdb's copy has only in-frame clones and leaves some out. The data hold fewer than 200,000 clones, with 75% to 85% observed a single time. Sequences were obtained from PBMCs. Every receptor here comes from a girl aged 2 to 10 in good health and CMV-seropositive.

The chain couples TRBV10-2 to TRBJ2-3; 9 nucleotides agree with TRBD2. The germline V gene encodes CDR1 WSHSY and CDR2 SAAADI. The CDR3 is made up of 15 amino acids. The V segment lost 6 bases and the J segment 2 bases; nucleotides outside the gene matches: 6. Here the CDR3 DNA reads TGCGCCAGCAGGGGAGCGGGAGGCTACACAGATACGCAGTATTTT. Protein product: CASRGAGGYTDTQYF.

V gene TRBV6-1 combines with J gene TRBJ1-3; D is perhaps TRBD1 (5 bases). Germline V gene data show CDR1 as MNHNS and CDR2 as SASEGT. V was shortened by 1 base and J by 5 bases, with 12 bases between the two germline ends. The CDR3 runs to 15 residues. In DNA form, the CDR3 reads TGTGCCAGCAGTGAAGAGTGGACACCCAGAAACACCATATATTTT. It specifies CASSEEWTPRNTIYF.

The CDR3 DNA sequence: TGTGCCAGCTCAAACAGTCAAAGCTCCTACGAGCAGTACTTC. It codes for CASSNSQSSYEQYF. This chain connects TRBV18 to TRBJ2-7; D is unclear. Trimming removed 5 bases at V and 0 bases at J, with 11 bases between. The CDR3 extends over 14 amino acids. Germline-derived CDR1 and CDR2 are KGHSH and LQKENI.

This chain links TRBV15 with TRBJ1-1, with D tentatively TRBD1 (5 bases). The CDR3 sequence is 17 residues long. Germline V gene sequence: CDR1 LNHNV, CDR2 YYDKDF (reference sequence). The ends were cut back, 1 base at V and 1 base at J, with 16 bases in the middle. CDR3 DNA: TGTGCCACCAGCAGAGCGCGTGAAGGGACTAGGAACACTGAAGCTTTCTTT. It translates to CATSRAREGTRNTEAFF.

The CDR3 loop is CASSSSLSRSYNEQFF. In DNA form, the CDR3 reads TGTGCCAGCAGCTCGTCGCTATCCCGGTCCTACAATGAGCAGTTCTTC. The gene calls are TRBV7-8 and TRBJ2-1; D unresolved. CDR3 length: 16 amino acids. Germline CDR1 reads SGHVS; CDR2 reads FQNEAQ. Between the trimmed V and J ends, which lost 4 bases and 1 base, there was a span of 14 bases.

The gene calls are TRBV18 and TRBJ2-1, with D uncertain. This CDR3 is built from 13 residues. CDR1 is KGHSH and CDR2 is LQKENI in the germline V gene. Trimming pared 3 bases from V and 10 bases from J, leaving 13 bases between. The chain's CDR3 is CASSPPYSTEQFF. Here the CDR3 DNA reads TGTGCCAGCTCACCCCCTTATAGTACGGAGCAGTTCTTC.

The chain has TRBV23-1 and TRBJ2-6; no definite D call. TRBV23-1 is an ORF for which the function is uncertain. This CDR3 spans 15 amino acids. Trimming cost V 8 bases and J 2 bases, with 13 bases left between them. This CDR3 is CASSNSRPGANVLTF. The CDR3 DNA follows: TGCGCCAGCTCCAACTCGAGGCCTGGGGCCAACGTCCTGACTTTC.

This clone appeared once. The chain carries TRBV12-5 and TRBJ2-2; perhaps TRBD2 as D (5 bases). Germline CDR1 is LGHNT and CDR2 is FRNRAP. CDR3 length: 16 residues. V was cut by 0 bases and J by 2 bases, with 10 bases left in between. The CDR3 DNA is TGTGCTAGTGGTTTGGTATATGAGGGAAACACCGGGGAGCTGTTTTTT. Amino acids: CASGLVYEGNTGELFF.

This rearrangement joins TRBV6-5 to TRBJ1-2, with TRBD1 matching over 9 bases. From germline, CDR1 is MNHEY and CDR2 SVGAGI. The CDR3 extends over 15 amino acids. With 5 bases clipped from V and 6 bases from J, the junction kept 10 bases outside the gene matches. CDR3 amino acids: CASSRAGTGLDGYTF. The DNA for the CDR3 is TGTGCCAGCAGTAGAGCCGGGACAGGGTTAGATGGCTACACCTTC.

This chain connects TRBV9 to TRBJ2-5; 7 bases fit TRBD2. The CDR3 totals 14 residues. Per the germline V gene, CDR1 is SGDLS and CDR2 is YYNGEE. V lost 3 bases, J lost 5 bases, and 7 bases stayed unmatched. CDR3 sequence reads: CASSDAGVSETQYF. CDR3 bases: TGTGCCAGCAGCGATGCGGGAGTGAGTGAGACCCAGTACTTC.

The chain links TRBV30 to TRBJ1-2; possibly TRBD1 for D (6 bases). There are 15 residues in the CDR3. Germline values: CDR1 GTSNPN, CDR2 SVGIG (reference sequence). V gave up 0 bases and J gave up 1 base, with 12 bases separating them. CDR3 DNA: TGTGCCTGGAGTGTACCGGGACACCATAACTATGGCTACACCTTC. This encodes CAWSVPGHHNYGYTF.

The V call is TRBV2, the J call TRBJ1-2; the D is unclear. Trimming removed 1 base from V and 5 bases from J, with 5 bases in between. There are 12 residues in the CDR3. Per germline, CDR1 SNHLY and CDR2 FYNNEI. In DNA form, the CDR3 reads TGTGCCAGCAGTGAAGAACAGTATGGCTACACCTTC. Translated, it gives CASSEEQYGYTF.

The chain has TRBV5-5 and TRBJ2-5; 9 bases fit TRBD1. V gave up 0 bases and J gave up 7 bases; unmatched junction bases: 4. The CDR3 length is 14 residues. In germline, CDR1 is SGHKS, CDR2 YYEKEE (reference sequence). CDR3 sequence reads: CASSLDRGQGTQYF. The CDR3 bases are TGTGCCAGCAGCTTGGACAGGGGGCAGGGGACCCAGTACTTC. The whole variable domain, remainder taken from reference TRBV5-5 and TRBJ2-5, is DAGVTQSPTHLIKTRGQQVTLRCSPISGHKSVSWYQQVLGQGPQFIFQYYEKEERGRGNFPDRFSARQFPNYSSELNVNALLLGDSALYLCASSLDRGQGTQYFGPGTRLLVL.

V is TRBV27 and J is TRBJ2-2, with 7 bases matching TRBD1. Germline-derived CDR1 and CDR2 are MNHEY and SMNVEV (reference sequence). Trimming removed 8 bases from V and 3 bases from J; junction bases left unmatched: 9. This CDR3 comprises 15 residues. CDR3 DNA: TGTGCCAGCCAGATGAAGGACAGGTACACCGGGGAGCTGTTTTTT. Translating it yields CASQMKDRYTGELFF.

A single count supports this clone. This chain joins TRBV6-5 and TRBJ1-2; 7 positions agree with TRBD1. After removal of 10 bases from V and 8 bases from J, the junction contained 10 bases not matched to a gene. Germline V CDR1 and CDR2: MNHEY, SVGAGI. This CDR3 has 12 amino acids. CDR3 sequence (DNA): TGTGCCATCTACAGGGGAGTGGGCGGCTACACCTTC. It is translated as CAIYRGVGGYTF.

With respect to this clone: Other DNA sequences of this sample code for an identical CDR3. The chain recombines TRBV28 with TRBJ2-1; 7 bases align to TRBD1. Germline assignment: CDR1 MDHEN and CDR2 SYDVKM. V was pared by 5 bases and J by 4 bases, with 5 bases of the junction left unmatched. The length of the CDR3 is 14 residues. DNA for the CDR3: TGTGCCAGCAGTCCCGGGACAGCTTACAATGAGCAGTTCTTC. This sequence encodes CASSPGTAYNEQFF.

The V and J genes are TRBV7-9 and TRBJ2-5, with D perhaps matching TRBD2 (6 bases). The CDR3 is made up of 14 amino acids. Trimming removed 7 bases at V and 1 base at J, with 13 bases between. Germline CDR1 and CDR2: SEHNR and FQNEAQ (reference sequence). The CDR3 sequence is CASKGGDLQETQYF. DNA of the CDR3: TGTGCCAGCAAAGGAGGGGATCTCCAAGAGACCCAGTACTTC.

This clone has just one count. This chain uses TRBV6-6 with TRBJ2-5, with 11 bases fitting TRBD2. The end of the DNA is better explained by TRBJ2-7, so the J call may be wrong. This CDR3 is 15 amino acids long. Looked up from germline, CDR1 is MNHNY and CDR2 is SVGAGI (reference sequence). The CDR3 DNA reads as TGTGCCAGCAGCAAAGGGACTAGCGGTTCCTACGAGCAGTACTTC. The encoded protein is CASSKGTSGSYEQYF.

This rearrangement joins TRBV5-1 to TRBJ1-5, with 7 bases fitting TRBD1. Germline CDR1 reads SGHRS; CDR2 reads YFSETQ. With 0 bases clipped from V and 6 bases from J, the junction kept 6 bases outside the gene matches. This CDR3 spans 15 amino acids. Here the CDR3 reads CASSLGTGVSQPQHF. The CDR3 DNA reads as TGCGCCAGCAGCTTGGGTACAGGGGTTAGTCAGCCCCAGCATTTT.

J is TRBJ2-5 and V is TRBV21-1; TRBD2 reflects the table's D call only, with no check against the DNA. TRBV21-1 is classified as a pseudogene. This CDR3 region has 11 residues. The CDR3 DNA reads as TGTGCCAGCAGCAAAGGTTCCGGGCAGTACTTC. Its translation is CASSKGSGQYF.

This clone was observed a few times. V gene TRBV6-6 combines with J gene TRBJ1-3, with TRBD1 identical over 8 bases. After removal of 8 bases from V and 4 bases from J, the junction contained 4 bases not matched to a gene. This CDR3 has 13 amino acids. The germline gives CDR1 MNHNY, CDR2 SVGAGI (reference sequence). CDR3 loop: CASGQGAGNTIYF. CDR3 nucleotide sequence: TGTGCCAGCGGGCAGGGGGCAGGAAACACCATATATTTT.

The chain is built from TRBV15 and TRBJ2-2; 7 nucleotides agree with TRBD2. Germline CDR1 reads LNHNV; CDR2 reads YYDKDF (reference sequence). V was pared by 1 base and J by 5 bases, with 16 bases of the junction left unmatched. The CDR3 covers 19 residues. CDR3 bases: TGTGCCACCAGCAGAGCCGCAGGGTGGGAGGGCGTCGGGACCGGGGAGCTGTTTTTT. Amino acids: CATSRAAGWEGVGTGELFF.

V and J are TRBV15 and TRBJ2-1, with 11 nucleotides matching TRBD2. Looked up from germline, CDR1 is LNHNV and CDR2 is YYDKDF (reference sequence). V lost 4 bases to trimming and J lost 11 bases; unmatched junction nucleotides: 22. The CDR3 is made up of 19 amino acids. CDR3 amino acids: CATSKAPGYGGTSGGQQFF. CDR3 in DNA: TGTGCCACCAGCAAGGCCCCGGGATACGGGGGTACTAGCGGGGGTCAGCAGTTCTTC.

The chain employs TRBV19 and TRBJ2-3, with D hard to call. The germline V and J ends were trimmed by 1 base and 0 bases, with 11 bases remaining between them. In germline, CDR1 is LNHDA, CDR2 SQIVND (reference sequence). CDR3 length: 16 residues. In DNA, the CDR3 is TGTGCCAGTAGTATAGGGAAGGTGACTAGCACAGATACGCAGTATTTT. It is translated as CASSIGKVTSTDTQYF.

This clone appeared a few times. Its ends do not fully match the called genes, so a read error is possible. The chain links TRBV5-6 to TRBJ2-7, with D unclear. There are 12 residues in the CDR3. The V gene's germline CDR1 is SGHDT and CDR2 YYEEEE. CDR3 in DNA: TGTGCCAGCAGCGACATTGGGTACTCTCTCCAGTTC. Translating it yields CASSDIGYSLQF.

The chain joins TRBV13 to TRBJ2-6; D ambiguous. The germline gives CDR1 PRHDT, CDR2 FYEKMQ (reference sequence). Trimming shortened V by 2 bases and J by 0 bases, and 5 bases separated the two germline ends. The CDR3 is 15 residues long. The CDR3 reads CASSLTGSGANVLTF. The CDR3 nucleotides read TGTGCCAGCAGCTTAACGGGCTCTGGGGCCAACGTCCTGACTTTC.

This clone was detected only a few times. The chain carries TRBV5-1 and TRBJ2-7, with 8 bases matching TRBD1. The CDR3 totals 14 residues. Per the germline V gene, CDR1 is SGHRS and CDR2 is YFSETQ. With 3 bases clipped from V and 3 bases from J, the junction kept 5 bases outside the gene matches. The CDR3 spells CASSSTDRDYEQYF. The CDR3 DNA is TGCGCCAGCAGCTCCACGGACAGGGACTACGAGCAGTACTTC.

This sequence joins TRBV10-3 and TRBJ1-3; no clear D. Trimming stripped 7 bases from V and 6 bases from J, with 13 bases between. From germline, CDR1 is ENHRY and CDR2 SYGVKD. The CDR3 sequence is 13 residues long. The CDR3 is CAIKEGSANTIYF. Here the CDR3 DNA reads TGTGCCATCAAGGAAGGAAGCGCAAACACCATATATTTT.